The 20 T cell receptor beta chains listed next were all sequenced from one sample in a study of cytomegalovirus exposure and HLA in healthy donors. Libraries were prepared by immunoSEQ multiplex PCR; TCRdb keeps only in-frame clonotypes and omits some of them. The sample carries roughly 250,000 clones, more than 75% recorded once. Input material: PBMCs. The origin of the receptors is a young woman in good health and CMV-seropositive.

The sample holds one count of this clone. The chain combines TRBV7-2 with TRBJ2-2; 8 bases align to TRBD1. The CDR3 covers 16 residues. In germline, CDR1 is SGHTA, CDR2 FQGNSA. Losses at the gene ends were 6 bases for V and 4 bases for J; bases not matched to a gene: 10. This CDR3 is CASSLPGQVITGELFF. DNA of the CDR3: TGTGCCAGCAGTCTTCCGGGACAGGTTATCACCGGGGAGCTGTTTTTT.

The chain carries TRBV27 and TRBJ1-1, with D possibly TRBD1 on 5 matching bases. The CDR3 has 13 amino acids. V lost 4 bases to trimming and J lost 4 bases, with 10 bases between them. Germline-derived CDR1 and CDR2 are MNHEY and SMNVEV (reference sequence). The CDR3 DNA is TGTGCCAGCAGTTCGGGGGGAAGCACTGAAGCTTTCTTT. Protein product: CASSSGGSTEAFF.

The V call is TRBV7-9, the J call TRBJ1-3; TRBD1 aligns across 8 bases. This CDR3 is built from 19 residues. J lost 4 bases, V lost 4 bases, and 18 bases had no gene match. From germline, CDR1 is SEHNR and CDR2 FQNEAQ (reference sequence). The DNA for the CDR3 is TGTGCCAGCAGCTCCTGGACAGGGCGGGGGTCCCGTGCCGGAAACACCATATATTTT. This codes for CASSSWTGRGSRAGNTIYF. The whole variable domain, remainder taken from reference TRBV7-9 and TRBJ1-3, is DTGVSQNPRHKITKRGQNVTFRCDPISEHNRLYWYRQTLGQGPEFLTYFQNEAQLEKSRLLSDRFSAERPKGSFSTLEIQRTEQGDSAMYLCASSSWTGRGSRAGNTIYFGEGSWLTVV.

The rearrangement uses TRBV19 and TRBJ2-3; TRBD2 matches at 11 bases. Germline-derived CDR1 and CDR2 are LNHDA and SQIVND (reference sequence). Trimming cost V 3 bases and J 3 bases; bases outside gene matches: 2. CDR3 size: 15 residues. In DNA form, the CDR3 reads TGTGCCAGTAGTATGGGACTAGCGGAGACAGATACGCAGTATTTT. This translates into CASSMGLAETDTQYF.

This chain connects TRBV13 to TRBJ2-7, with D uncertain. Germline loops: CDR1 PRHDT, CDR2 FYEKMQ (reference sequence). V lost 3 bases to trimming and J lost 1 base, with 10 bases between them. CDR3 length: 14 residues. CDR3 DNA sequence: TGTGCCAGCAGCTTTTCTGACACGTCCTACGAGCAGTACTTC. This gives the protein CASSFSDTSYEQYF.

This chain uses TRBV29-1 with TRBJ2-2; TRBD2 matches at 10 bases. With 2 bases clipped from V and 4 bases from J, the junction kept 1 base outside the gene matches. Germline V gene sequence: CDR1 SQVTM, CDR2 ANQGSEA. The CDR3 is 14 residues long. The CDR3, as DNA: TGCAGCGTTGAAAGCGGGAGGGGCACCGGGGAGCTGTTTTTT. Protein sequence: CSVESGRGTGELFF.

CDR3 sequence: CASSFVISAQYF. The CDR3 DNA follows: TGTGCCAGCAGCTTTGTGATCTCGGCGCAGTATTTT. The chain employs TRBV11-2 and TRBJ2-3; D is undetermined. V was pared by 3 bases and J by 10 bases, with 11 bases between. The CDR3 runs 12 residues. Per the germline V gene, CDR1 is SGHAT and CDR2 is FQNNGV.

V is TRBV7-9 and J is TRBJ2-1; 11 bases align to TRBD2. Germline V CDR1 and CDR2: SEHNR, FQNEAQ (reference sequence). The V gene end was trimmed by 11 bases and the J gene end by 5 bases; junction bases not matched to a gene: 11. The CDR3 has 15 amino acids. The CDR3 loop reads CAGFTSGRWDNEQFF. The DNA of the CDR3 is TGTGCCGGATTCACTAGCGGGAGATGGGACAATGAGCAGTTCTTC. Based on the CDR3 plus reference TRBV7-9 and TRBJ2-1, the full variable domain is DTGVSQNPRHKITKRGQNVTFRCDPISEHNRLYWYRQTLGQGPEFLTYFQNEAQLEKSRLLSDRFSAERPKGSFSTLEIQRTEQGDSAMYLCAGFTSGRWDNEQFFGPGTRLTVL.

The genes are TRBV5-1 and TRBJ2-2; 9 bases align to TRBD2. Per the germline V gene, CDR1 is SGHRS and CDR2 is YFSETQ. J gave up 4 bases and V 0 bases, and 4 bases lay outside the gene matches. The CDR3 totals 16 residues. CDR3 protein: CASSLGPAGGTGELFF. In nucleotides, the CDR3 is TGCGCCAGCAGCTTGGGGCCAGCGGGGGGCACCGGGGAGCTGTTTTTT. Based on the CDR3 plus reference TRBV5-1 and TRBJ2-2, the full variable domain is KAGVTQTPRYLIKTRGQQVTLSCSPISGHRSVSWYQQTPGQGLQFLFEYFSETQRNKGNFPGRFSGRQFSNSRSEMNVSTLELGDSALYLCASSLGPAGGTGELFFGEGSRLTVL.

This sequence joins TRBV28 and TRBJ1-5; no reliable D call. Germline CDR1 is MDHEN and CDR2 is SYDVKM. V was cut by 5 bases and J by 5 bases, with 10 bases left in between. The CDR3 contains 13 residues. CDR3 residues: CASSTENYQPQHF. Here the CDR3 DNA reads TGTGCCAGCAGTACAGAGAATTATCAGCCCCAGCATTTT.

This sequence joins TRBV9 and TRBJ2-3; 7 bases are a match to TRBD2. CDR3 length equals 15 residues. Germline V gene sequence: CDR1 SGDLS, CDR2 YYNGEE. J gave up 2 bases and V 4 bases, and 7 bases lay outside the gene matches. CDR3 nucleotide sequence: TGTGCCAGCAGCCGCGCGGGGGAGCTCACAGATACGCAGTATTTT. Encoded protein: CASSRAGELTDTQYF.

V is TRBV27 and J is TRBJ2-2; TRBD2 aligns across 11 bases. Germline V gene lookup returns CDR1 MNHEY and CDR2 SMNVEV (reference sequence). The V segment lost 6 bases and the J segment 3 bases; nucleotides outside the gene matches: 9. CDR3 length: 17 amino acids. CDR3 DNA: TGTGCCAGCAGCCAGATTAGCGGGAGGGCCTACACCGGGGAGCTGTTTTTT. Encoded protein: CASSQISGRAYTGELFF.

The V call is TRBV30, the J call TRBJ1-4, with D possibly TRBD1 on 6 matching bases. Germline V gives CDR1 GTSNPN, CDR2 SVGIG (reference sequence). V lost 6 bases and J lost 8, with 22 bases in between. The CDR3 has 15 amino acids. CDR3 loop: CACNYSTGWQEKLFF. As DNA, the CDR3 is TGTGCCTGTAACTACTCAACAGGGTGGCAAGAAAAACTGTTTTTT.

This clone was counted between two and nine times. The genes are TRBV19 and TRBJ2-7, with a possible D match to TRBD2 (6 bases). CDR1 is LNHDA and CDR2 is SQIVND in the germline V gene (reference sequence). The V and J ends lost 2 bases and 2 bases respectively, with 10 bases between them. There are 14 residues in the CDR3. The CDR3 protein is CASSIRGSAYEQYF. The CDR3 DNA is TGTGCCAGTAGTATACGGGGGTCAGCCTACGAGCAGTACTTC.

The V call is TRBV5-1, the J call TRBJ1-1; the match to TRBD1 covers 8 bases. The CDR3 loop spans 17 amino acids. V was pared by 4 bases and J by 5 bases, with 16 bases of the junction left unmatched. Germline-derived CDR1 and CDR2 are SGHRS and YFSETQ. In DNA form, the CDR3 reads TGCGCCAGCAGCGGCGGACAGGGATATGATCGGCGAACTGAAGCTTTCTTT. Translated, it gives CASSGGQGYDRRTEAFF.

The genes are TRBV5-1 and TRBJ2-3, with D possibly being TRBD1 (6 bases). Per germline, CDR1 SGHRS and CDR2 YFSETQ. The CDR3 is 14 residues long. V shed 4 bases and J shed 4 bases, with 13 bases lying between them. DNA for the CDR3: TGCGCCAGCAGCCAAGCACCAGGGGCAGATACGCAGTATTTT. It yields the protein CASSQAPGADTQYF.

CDR3 coding DNA: TGTGCCAGCAGCTTCCCCAAAACGGGAGCCACGAGGGATGGGGTTGCGCAGTATTTT. It yields the protein CASSFPKTGATRDGVAQYF. The V gene is TRBV11-2, the J gene TRBJ2-3; D may be TRBD2 (6 bases). The germline V gene encodes CDR1 SGHAT and CDR2 FQNNGV. Trimming removed 3 bases from V and 10 bases from J, with 32 bases in between. The CDR3 loop spans 19 amino acids. Variable domain in full (rest from reference TRBV11-2 and TRBJ2-3): EAGVAQSPRYKIIEKRQSVAFWCNPISGHATLYWYQQILGQGPKLLIQFQNNGVVDDSQLPKDRFSAERLKGVDSTLKIQPAKLEDSAVYLCASSFPKTGATRDGVAQYFGPGTRLTVL.

V is TRBV6-4 and J is TRBJ2-1; no clear D gene. This CDR3 region has 16 residues. The germline gives CDR1 MRHNA, CDR2 SNTAGT. The V end lost 0 bases, the J end lost 5 bases, and 14 bases lay between the germline ends. The CDR3 DNA reads as TGTGCCAGCAGTGACTCTTATAGAGCGTCCCACAATGAGCAGTTCTTC. It specifies CASSDSYRASHNEQFF.

The chain recombines TRBV7-9 with TRBJ2-2, with a tentative D call TRBD2 (6 bases). The V end was cut by 6 bases, the J end by 0 bases, with 14 bases between. Germline assignment: CDR1 SEHNR and CDR2 FQNEAQ (reference sequence). The CDR3 consists of 16 residues. The CDR3 DNA reads TGTGCCAGCAGTTTTCCCGGGACTGCGAACACCGGGGAGCTGTTTTTT. Its translation is CASSFPGTANTGELFF.

This sequence joins TRBV11-1 and TRBJ1-4; D may be TRBD1 (6 bases). CDR1 is SGHAT and CDR2 is FQDESV in the germline V gene (reference sequence). CDR3 length equals 14 residues. The V gene lost 6 bases and the J gene lost 8 bases, with 16 bases spanning the gap. The CDR3 is CASSSQGGGEKLFF. The CDR3 bases are TGTGCCAGCAGTTCACAGGGTGGAGGCGAAAAACTGTTTTTT.